These 7 T cell receptor beta chains originate from one sample sequenced in a study of cytotoxic CD8 clonotypes in ibrutinib-treated CLL. Sequenced by immunoSEQ multiplex PCR; TCRdb stores in-frame clones only, minus some. The sample includes some 140,000 clones, 79% of them seen just once. Sequencing used PBMCs, obtained after 12 months of ibrutinib treatment. These receptors originate from a human donor with chronic lymphocytic leukemia.

This clone came up once. The chain couples TRBV14 to TRBJ2-5; weak D call: TRBD1 (5 bases). The CDR3 length is 14 residues. Germline CDR1 is SGHDN and CDR2 is FVKESK. V gave up 2 bases and J gave up 1 base, with 8 bases separating them. The CDR3 sequence is CASSQSDSQETQYF. Here the CDR3 DNA reads TGTGCCAGCAGCCAAAGCGACAGCCAAGAGACCCAGTACTTC.

The CDR3 spells CASTKFRRIMNTEAFF. CDR3 in DNA: TGTGCCAGCACTAAGTTCCGAAGGATAATGAACACTGAAGCTTTCTTT. The gene calls are TRBV28 and TRBJ1-1, with D unclear. Trimming took 7 bases from V and 0 from J, leaving 18 bases between them. Looked up from germline, CDR1 is MDHEN and CDR2 is SYDVKM. The CDR3 totals 16 residues.

The chain recombines TRBV7-6 with TRBJ2-3, with 10 bases matching TRBD1. The junction had 10 bases not matched to a gene; V was cut back by 5 bases and J by 2 bases. This CDR3 region has 17 residues. Per the germline V gene, CDR1 is SGHVS and CDR2 is FNYEAQ. CDR3 amino acids: CASSMRQGAWNTDTQYF. The CDR3 region has the DNA TGTGCCAGCAGCATGAGACAGGGGGCATGGAACACAGATACGCAGTATTTT.

This chain links TRBV10-2 with TRBJ2-7, with 7 bases lining up with TRBD1. Germline CDR1 reads WSHSY; CDR2 reads SAAADI. CDR3 length equals 13 residues. The J segment lost 2 bases and the V segment lost 7 bases, leaving 5 bases of the junction unmatched. CDR3 protein: CASMDRTPYEQYF. In DNA, the CDR3 is TGCGCCAGCATGGACAGGACCCCCTACGAGCAGTACTTC.

The chain recombines TRBV4-3 with TRBJ2-1; 8 bases map to TRBD2. V lost 0 bases, J lost 3 bases, and 10 bases stayed unmatched. This CDR3 comprises 18 residues. Germline CDR1 and CDR2: LGHNA and YSLEER. DNA of the CDR3: TGCGCCAGCAGCCAAGATGGGCGGGCGGGAGGATACTACAATGAGCAGTTCTTC. Encoded protein: CASSQDGRAGGYYNEQFF.

This clone appeared a few times. The chain is built from TRBV2 and TRBJ1-2, with no clear D. V was trimmed by 0 bases and J by 1 base, leaving 6 bases between them. The CDR3 has 14 amino acids. In germline, CDR1 is SNHLY, CDR2 FYNNEI. The CDR3 here is CASSEASVNYGYTF. As DNA, the CDR3 is TGTGCCAGCAGTGAAGCGTCTGTTAACTATGGCTACACCTTC.

The chain combines TRBV6-6 with TRBJ1-5; 7 bases fit TRBD1. CDR3 length: 14 residues. The V gene's germline CDR1 is MNHNY and CDR2 SVGAGI (reference sequence). After removal of 5 bases from V and 10 bases from J, the junction contained 11 bases not matched to a gene. CDR3 residues: CASSLGQPKFPQHF. The DNA of the CDR3 is TGTGCCAGCAGTCTGGGACAGCCAAAATTTCCCCAGCATTTT.